A single sample gave rise to the 20 T cell receptor beta chains below, sequenced in a study of blood T cell repertoires in COVID-19 (TCRdb year 2020). The library relied on the immunoSEQ multiplex PCR assay. Here the immuneACCESS table is served through TCRdb, limited to in-frame sequences with V and J called. Missing clones are a known gap in these copies; in checked studies unresolved V genes cover under half, and the rest lacks a known reason. The sample yields approximately 260,000 clones; about 87% were counted once. The ten top clones hold 10% of the sample. The material sequenced was peripheral blood. These receptors came from a woman between 65 and 79 years old with COVID-19, enrolled during active disease.

V gene TRBV29-1 combines with J gene TRBJ1-4; the D gene is possibly TRBD1 (5 bases). This CDR3 region has 13 residues. In germline, CDR1 is SQVTM, CDR2 ANQGSEA. Trimming shortened V by 6 bases and J by 7 bases, and 15 bases separated the two germline ends. CDR3: CSVADSIGEKLFF. CDR3 nucleotide sequence: TGCAGCGTAGCAGACAGTATTGGTGAAAAACTGTTTTTT.

The CDR3 loop is CASSSWTGADGYTF. The CDR3 coding sequence is TGTGCCAGTAGTTCGTGGACAGGGGCGGATGGCTACACCTTC. The chain couples TRBV19 to TRBJ1-2, with 9 bases aligning to TRBD1. The CDR3 is 14 amino acids. The germline gives CDR1 LNHDA, CDR2 SQIVND (reference sequence). Losses at the gene ends were 5 bases for V and 6 bases for J; bases not matched to a gene: 7.

The rearrangement uses TRBV15 and TRBJ2-7; D is perhaps TRBD1 (5 bases). Trimming left V 1 base short and J 1 base short, with 14 bases between. CDR3 length: 16 residues. Germline V gives CDR1 LNHNV, CDR2 YYDKDF (reference sequence). The DNA of the CDR3 is TGTGCCACCAGCAGAGGGGGCCAGGGTCAATCCTACGAGCAGTACTTC. Its protein product is CATSRGGQGQSYEQYF.

This clone was detected a few times. V usage is TRBV28 and J usage is TRBJ1-5, with TRBD1 identical over 10 bases. Germline-derived CDR1 and CDR2 are MDHEN and SYDVKM. V gave up 4 bases and J gave up 5 bases; unmatched junction bases: 8. The CDR3 consists of 16 residues. The CDR3 loop reads CASSSRTGGFDQPQHF. In nucleotides, the CDR3 is TGTGCCAGCAGTTCGCGGACAGGGGGTTTTGATCAGCCCCAGCATTTT.

This chain links TRBV6-5 with TRBJ1-5; TRBD1 aligns across 7 bases. Germline V gene lookup returns CDR1 MNHEY and CDR2 SVGAGI. Trimming at V came to 11 bases and at J to 1 base, leaving 11 bases not matched to a gene. The CDR3 sequence is 15 residues long. In nucleotides, the CDR3 is TGTGCCGCCCGGGACAGCAAGTGGAGCAATCAGCCCCAGCATTTT. Translation gives CAARDSKWSNQPQHF.

This chain connects TRBV2 to TRBJ1-4; no clear D. Trimming took off 4 bases at V and 8 bases at J, with 8 bases between the two ends. The CDR3 runs 12 residues. The germline CDR1 and CDR2 sequences are SNHLY and FYNNEI. The CDR3: CASSVGEEKLFF. For the CDR3, the DNA is TGTGCCAGCAGTGTCGGGGAAGAAAAACTGTTTTTT.

The CDR3 here is CASSQTGVGTNEKLFF. In DNA form, the CDR3 reads TGTGCCAGCAGCCAGACAGGGGTGGGCACTAATGAAAAACTGTTTTTT. The genes are TRBV5-6 and TRBJ1-4, with 8 bases lining up with TRBD1. The V gene's germline CDR1 is SGHDT and CDR2 YYEEEE. The CDR3 is 16 amino acids. The V gene end was trimmed by 4 bases and the J gene end by 2 bases; junction bases not matched to a gene: 7.

The V call is TRBV2, the J call TRBJ2-1; TRBD1 matches 7 bases. The V segment lost 3 bases and the J segment 4 bases; nucleotides outside the gene matches: 6. The CDR3 has 15 residues. The V gene's germline CDR1 is SNHLY and CDR2 FYNNEI. In nucleotides, the CDR3 is TGTGCCAGCAGTGATAGGAGGACAGGTTACAATGAGCAGTTCTTC. This codes for CASSDRRTGYNEQFF.

The V and J genes are TRBV29-1 and TRBJ1-1; 10 bases are shared with TRBD1. The V gene's germline CDR1 is SQVTM and CDR2 ANQGSEA. There are 14 residues in the CDR3. The ends lost 5 bases at V and 8 bases at J; junction bases unmatched: 11. The CDR3 spells CSVRQGARVREAFF. CDR3 coding DNA: TGCAGCGTTAGACAGGGGGCTCGTGTTAGGGAAGCTTTCTTT.

The chain joins TRBV28 to TRBJ2-7; 9 nucleotides match TRBD1. The length of the CDR3 is 16 residues. CDR1 MDHEN and CDR2 SYDVKM come from the germline V gene. V trimming: 3 bases; J trimming: 4 bases; junction bases outside the gene matches: 10. In nucleotides, the CDR3 is TGTGCCAGCAGTTTTCCAATAACGACAGGGGGATACGAGCAGTACTTC. Amino acid sequence: CASSFPITTGGYEQYF. Drawing the rest from reference TRBV28 and TRBJ2-7, the complete variable domain is DVKVTQSSRYLVKRTGEKVFLECVQDMDHENMFWYRQDPGLGLRLIYFSYDVKMKEKGDIPEGYSVSREKKERFSLILESASTNQTSMYLCASSFPITTGGYEQYFGPGTRLTVT.

A single count supports this clone. The rearrangement links TRBV20-1 to TRBJ1-2, with a weak D call TRBD1 (5 bases). The CDR3 has 12 residues. Germline V gene sequence: CDR1 DFQATT, CDR2 SNEGSKA (reference sequence). The ends were cut back, 3 bases at V and 6 bases at J, with 11 bases in the middle. The CDR3 coding sequence is TGCAGTGCTAGTGGGACGACTAATGGCTACACCTTC. Amino acids: CSASGTTNGYTF.

V is TRBV28 and J is TRBJ1-2; D might be TRBD1 (6 bases). Germline V lookup: CDR1 MDHEN, CDR2 SYDVKM. Trimming stripped 6 bases from V and 2 bases from J, with 10 bases between. This CDR3 is built from 13 residues. In DNA, the CDR3 is TGTGCCAGCAGCCCCACAGGGAACTATGGCTACACCTTC. Protein: CASSPTGNYGYTF.

The chain links TRBV5-1 to TRBJ2-3, with 9 positions matching TRBD2. The V gene end was trimmed by 1 base and the J gene end by 2 bases; junction bases not matched to a gene: 5. This CDR3 comprises 16 residues. CDR1 and CDR2 (germline): SGHRS, YFSETQ. CDR3 sequence reads: CASSLSSSGVTDTQYF. CDR3 coding DNA: TGCGCCAGCAGCTTGAGTTCTAGCGGGGTCACAGATACGCAGTATTTT.

This chain uses TRBV30 with TRBJ1-1; 8 bases are shared with TRBD1. CDR1 and CDR2 (germline): GTSNPN, SVGIG (reference sequence). The CDR3 extends over 13 amino acids. The ends lost 5 bases at V and 5 bases at J; junction bases unmatched: 7. The CDR3 DNA reads TGTGCCTGGGAAACAGGGGGTTTTACTGAAGCTTTCTTT. This sequence encodes CAWETGGFTEAFF.

The rearrangement joins TRBV5-6 to TRBJ1-4; 7 bases line up with TRBD1. CDR3 size: 14 residues. Germline values: CDR1 SGHDT, CDR2 YYEEEE. Losses at the gene ends were 7 bases for V and 8 bases for J; bases not matched to a gene: 11. DNA of the CDR3: TGTGCCAGCTCAGAACAGGGGAAAAAGGAAAAACTGTTTTTT. This sequence encodes CASSEQGKKEKLFF.

The J gene is TRBJ1-1, the V gene TRBV6-6; tentative D call: TRBD1 (6 bases). CDR3 length equals 15 residues. Trimming shortened V by 5 bases and J by 2 bases, and 15 bases separated the two germline ends. Germline V gives CDR1 MNHNY, CDR2 SVGAGI (reference sequence). The CDR3 DNA follows: TGTGCCAGCAGTCGATCACAGGGTATTAACACTGAAGCTTTCTTT. It is translated as CASSRSQGINTEAFF.

On this clone: Additional DNA sequences in this sample encode the identical CDR3. The chain is built from TRBV30 and TRBJ2-3; a possible D gene is TRBD1 (8 bases). Germline V gene sequence: CDR1 GTSNPN, CDR2 SVGIG (reference sequence). V was pared by 0 bases and J by 6 bases, with 10 bases between. The length of the CDR3 is 13 residues. The CDR3 region is CAWSVQGGDTQYF. The CDR3 nucleotides read TGTGCCTGGAGTGTACAGGGGGGGGATACGCAGTATTTT. Looking up the rest from reference TRBV30 and TRBJ2-3 gives the full variable domain: SQTIHQWPATLVQPVGSPLSLECTVEGTSNPNLYWYRQAAGRGLQLLFYSVGIGQISSEVPQNLSASRPQDRQFILSSKKLLLSDSGFYLCAWSVQGGDTQYFGPGTRLTVL.

This chain connects TRBV4-3 to TRBJ1-1; D perhaps matches TRBD1 (5 bases). Germline-derived CDR1 and CDR2 are LGHNA and YSLEER. V lost 1 base and J 8 bases, leaving 8 bases between the germline ends. This CDR3 has 12 amino acids. The CDR3 spells CASSQAGLEAFF. CDR3 nucleotide sequence: TGCGCCAGCAGCCAAGCAGGGTTAGAAGCTTTCTTT.

The V gene is TRBV15, the J gene TRBJ2-2, with D perhaps matching TRBD1 (5 bases). From germline, CDR1 is LNHNV and CDR2 YYDKDF (reference sequence). V was pared by 0 bases and J by 0 bases, with 11 bases between. CDR3 size: 17 residues. The CDR3 loop reads CATSREYGQTNTGELFF. The CDR3 bases are TGTGCCACCAGCAGAGAGTACGGACAAACGAACACCGGGGAGCTGTTTTTT.

CDR3: CASVPPRVHEQYF. CDR3 coding DNA: TGTGCCAGCGTTCCCCCCAGGGTCCACGAGCAGTACTTC. The gene calls are TRBV28 and TRBJ2-7; a possible D gene is TRBD1 (5 bases). The CDR3 totals 13 residues. Trimming removed 8 bases at V and 5 bases at J, with 16 bases between. Germline V gene sequence: CDR1 MDHEN, CDR2 SYDVKM.